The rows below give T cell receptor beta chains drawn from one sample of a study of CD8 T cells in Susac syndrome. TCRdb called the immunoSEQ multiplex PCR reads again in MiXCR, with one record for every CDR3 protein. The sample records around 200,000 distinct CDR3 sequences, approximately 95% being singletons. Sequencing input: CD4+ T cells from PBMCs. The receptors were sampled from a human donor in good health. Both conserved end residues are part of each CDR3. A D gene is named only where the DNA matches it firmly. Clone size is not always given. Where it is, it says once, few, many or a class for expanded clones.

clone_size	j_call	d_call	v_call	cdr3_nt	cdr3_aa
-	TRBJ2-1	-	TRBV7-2	TGTGCCAGCAGCTTGCTAGTATTAACGGGCGATGAGCAGTTCTTC	CASSLLVLTGDEQFF
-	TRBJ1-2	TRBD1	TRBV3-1	TGTGCCAGCAGCCGACGAACGACAGGGACCGGCTACACCTTC	CASSRRTTGTGYTF
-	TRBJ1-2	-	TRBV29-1	TGCAGCGTTGTCACGGGGGCCACTAACTATGGCTACACCTTC	CSVVTGATNYGYTF
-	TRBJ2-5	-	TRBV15	TGTGCCACCAGCAGAGACCGAGCGTCTCAAGAGACCCAGTACTTC	CATSRDRASQETQYF
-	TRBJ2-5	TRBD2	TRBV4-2	TGTGCCAGCAGCCAAGCGACTAGCGGGAGTAAATGGAGACAAGAGACCCAGTACTTC	CASSQATSGSKWRQETQYF
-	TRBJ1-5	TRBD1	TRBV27	TGTGCCAGCAGTTTAGCAGGGGGCACATATTTGAGCAATCAGCCCCAGCATTTT	CASSLAGGTYLSNQPQHF
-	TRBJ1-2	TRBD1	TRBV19	TGTGCCAGTAGTCCGGACAGGAGAGGCTACACCTTC	CASSPDRRGYTF
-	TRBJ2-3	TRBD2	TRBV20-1	TGCAGTGGCCAGCGGGACGCTAGCACAGATACGCAGTATTTT	CSGQRDASTDTQYF
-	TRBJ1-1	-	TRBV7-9	TGTGCCAGCACCGTAGGGGGCACTGAAGCTTTCTTT	CASTVGGTEAFF
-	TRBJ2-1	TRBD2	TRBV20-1	TGCAGTGCTGGCCTAGCGGGGTCCTACAATGAGCAGTTCTTC	CSAGLAGSYNEQFF
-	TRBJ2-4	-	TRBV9	TGTGCCAGCAGCGTAGCGGGAGTGGACATTCAGTACTTC	CASSVAGVDIQYF
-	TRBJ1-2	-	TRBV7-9	TGTGCCAGCAGCGGACAGCTATATGGCTACACCTTC	CASSGQLYGYTF
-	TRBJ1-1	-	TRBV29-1	TGCAGCGCTCGTTGGACTGAAGCTTTCTTT	CSARWTEAFF
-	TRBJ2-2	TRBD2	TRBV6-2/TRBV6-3	TGTGCCAGCAGTGGCGGGAGGCCCGGGGAGCTGTTTTTT	CASSGGRPGELFF
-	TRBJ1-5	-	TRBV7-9	TGTGCCAGCAGCTTAAACAGGGACCAGCCCCAGCATTTT	CASSLNRDQPQHF
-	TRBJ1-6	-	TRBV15	TGTGCCACCAGCAGTCATACATTGAAGTCGGGTTCACCCCTCCACTTT	CATSSHTLKSGSPLHF
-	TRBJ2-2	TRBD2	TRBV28	TGTGCCAGCAGGAGACTAGCGGCCACCGGGGAGCTGTTTTTT	CASRRLAATGELFF
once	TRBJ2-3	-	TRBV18	TGTGCCAGCTCAGCCGACCCTCTGGATACGCAGTATTTT	CASSADPLDTQYF
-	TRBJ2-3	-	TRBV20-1	TGCAGTGCTAGAGATGGAACGGAGCCCACAGATACGCAGTATTTT	CSARDGTEPTDTQYF
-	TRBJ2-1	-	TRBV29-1	TGCAGCGTGGCGGGACAGTTAAGCTCCTACAATGAGCAGTTCTTC	CSVAGQLSSYNEQFF
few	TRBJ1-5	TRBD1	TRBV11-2	TGTGCCAGCAGCTTACGTGGAACAGGGGGCAATCAGCCCCAGCATTTT	CASSLRGTGGNQPQHF
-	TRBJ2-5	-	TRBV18	TGTGCCAGCTCACCACGATCAGGGGTCCAAGGAGAGACCCAGTACTTC	CASSPRSGVQGETQYF
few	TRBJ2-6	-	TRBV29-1	TGCAGCGTTCGGGATTCTGGGGCCAACGTCCTGACTTTC	CSVRDSGANVLTF
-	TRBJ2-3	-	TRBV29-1	TGCAGCGTTGGTAGCGTCAGGGAAGATACGCAGTATTTT	CSVGSVREDTQYF
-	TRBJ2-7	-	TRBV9	TGTGCCAGCAGCGGCAACAGGGTAAGAGACGAGCAGTACTTC	CASSGNRVRDEQYF
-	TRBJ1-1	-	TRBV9	TGTGCCAGCAGCGTAGAAGGGGTGAACACTGAAGCTTTCTTT	CASSVEGVNTEAFF
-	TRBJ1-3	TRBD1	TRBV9	TGTGCCAGCAGCGTAGGAGGAGGGACAGGGTCTGGAAACACCATATATTTT	CASSVGGGTGSGNTIYF
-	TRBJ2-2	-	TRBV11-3	TGTGCCAGCAGCTTAGGGACTAAAGAAACCGGGGAGCTGTTTTTT	CASSLGTKETGELFF
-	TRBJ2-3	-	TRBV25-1	TGTGCCAGCAGCTCTAGCCCTTCCGTAGATACGCAGTATTTT	CASSSSPSVDTQYF
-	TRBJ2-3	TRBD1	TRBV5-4	TGTGCCAGCAGCTATACATCCGGGACAGGGTTTTTCACAGATACGCAGTATTTT	CASSYTSGTGFFTDTQYF
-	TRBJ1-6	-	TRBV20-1	TGCAGTGCTAGAGGGGTTAGGATATTGCAGAATTCACCCCTCCACTTT	CSARGVRILQNSPLHF
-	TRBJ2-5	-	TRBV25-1	TGTGGCCAGCAGAAGGGAGGGGGAGAGACCCAGTACTTC	CGQQKGGGETQYF
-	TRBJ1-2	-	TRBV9	TGTGCCAGCAGCGTAGATTCCCCCGACGTCGGCTACACCTTC	CASSVDSPDVGYTF
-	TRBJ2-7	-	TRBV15	TGTGCCACCAAGGCAGGGCAAACCTACGAGCAGTACTTC	CATKAGQTYEQYF
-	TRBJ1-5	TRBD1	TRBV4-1	TGCGCCAGCGCACAGGGGGAGGCTTACAACCTCAATCAGCCCCAGCATTTT	CASAQGEAYNLNQPQHF
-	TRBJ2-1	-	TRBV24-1	TGTGCCACCAGTGACAGAACTTCATCCATCTACAATGAGCAGTTCTTC	CATSDRTSSIYNEQFF
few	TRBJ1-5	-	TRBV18	TGTGCCAGCTCACCCGACAGCAGCAATCAGCCCCAGCATTTT	CASSPDSSNQPQHF
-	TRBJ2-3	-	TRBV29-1	TGCAGCCCCCAGTTGGGGGTCACAGATACGCAGTATTTT	CSPQLGVTDTQYF
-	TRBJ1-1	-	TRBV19	TGTGCCAGTAGTCTCAGGGGAGCTGAAGCTTTCTTT	CASSLRGAEAFF
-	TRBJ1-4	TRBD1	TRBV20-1	TGCAGTGCTAGAGATATCAAGGGGGCAGATGAAAAACTGTTTTTT	CSARDIKGADEKLFF
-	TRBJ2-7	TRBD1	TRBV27	TGTGCCAGCGGGGGACAGGGCCTCTCCTACGAGCAGTACTTC	CASGGQGLSYEQYF
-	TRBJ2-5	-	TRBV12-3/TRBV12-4	TGTGCCAGCACCAACTCAATCGAGACCCAGTACTTC	CASTNSIETQYF
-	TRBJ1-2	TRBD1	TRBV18	TGTGCCAGCTCACCCTCGGGACAGAATAACTATGGCTACACCTTC	CASSPSGQNNYGYTF
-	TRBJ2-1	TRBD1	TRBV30	TGTGCCTGGAAAACCCTGGGACAGGGAAGCAATGAGCAGTTCTTC	CAWKTLGQGSNEQFF
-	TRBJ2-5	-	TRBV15	TGTGCCACCAGCAGAGGGGGAGAAACGGAGACCCAGTACTTC	CATSRGGETETQYF
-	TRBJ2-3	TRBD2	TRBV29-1	TGCAGCGTCGTGCTGCGTAGCGGGAGCACAGATACGCAGTATTTT	CSVVLRSGSTDTQYF
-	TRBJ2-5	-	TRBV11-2	TGTGCCAGCACCAGAGGGCCAGGTGGCGAGACCCAGTACTTC	CASTRGPGGETQYF
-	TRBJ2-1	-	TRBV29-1	TGCAGCGTTGAAGGGCGGGGCCCAGACAATGAGCAGTTCTTC	CSVEGRGPDNEQFF
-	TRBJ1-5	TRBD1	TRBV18	TGTGCCAGCTCCCCACTAGGGACAGGAAATCAGCCCCAGCATTTT	CASSPLGTGNQPQHF
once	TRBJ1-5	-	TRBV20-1	TGCAGTGCTAGTTACGGGGGAGGTCAGCCCCAGCATTTT	CSASYGGGQPQHF
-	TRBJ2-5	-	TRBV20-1	TGCAGTGCTAGGACCACAGGGCCTCAAGAGACCCAGTACTTC	CSARTTGPQETQYF
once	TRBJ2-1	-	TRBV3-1	TGTGCCAGCAGCCACTACCCTGAGGAGCAGTTCTTC	CASSHYPEEQFF
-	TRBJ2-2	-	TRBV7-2	TGTGCCAGCAGCTTGTTAGGGTTGAACACCGGGGAGCTGTTTTTT	CASSLLGLNTGELFF
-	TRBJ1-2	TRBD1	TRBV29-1	TGCAGCGACCTGACAGGGGGCCTTTACGGCTACACCTTC	CSDLTGGLYGYTF
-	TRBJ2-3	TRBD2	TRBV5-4	TGTGCCAGCAGCTTGGAAGCGGGGTCCACAGATACGCAGTATTTT	CASSLEAGSTDTQYF
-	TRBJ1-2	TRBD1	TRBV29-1	TGCAGCGTTGGTCGACAGGGAGAAAATGGCTACACCTTC	CSVGRQGENGYTF
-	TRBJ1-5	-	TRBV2	TGTGCCAGCATAAGGGGGGGCGAGGGTCAGCCCCAGCATTTT	CASIRGGEGQPQHF